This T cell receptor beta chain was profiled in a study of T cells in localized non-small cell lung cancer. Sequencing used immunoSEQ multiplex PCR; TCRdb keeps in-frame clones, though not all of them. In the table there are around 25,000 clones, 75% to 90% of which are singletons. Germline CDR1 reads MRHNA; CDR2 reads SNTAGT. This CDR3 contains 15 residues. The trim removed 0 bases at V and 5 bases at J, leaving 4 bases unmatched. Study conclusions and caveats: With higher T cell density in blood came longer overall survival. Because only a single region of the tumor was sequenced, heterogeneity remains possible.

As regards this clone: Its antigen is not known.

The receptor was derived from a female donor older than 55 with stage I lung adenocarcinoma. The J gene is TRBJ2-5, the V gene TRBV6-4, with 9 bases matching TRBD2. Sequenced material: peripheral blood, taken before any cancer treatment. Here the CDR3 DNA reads TGTGCCAGCAGTGACTCGTGCGGGAGGGCGGAGACCCAGTACTTC. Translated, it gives CASSDSCGRAETQYF.